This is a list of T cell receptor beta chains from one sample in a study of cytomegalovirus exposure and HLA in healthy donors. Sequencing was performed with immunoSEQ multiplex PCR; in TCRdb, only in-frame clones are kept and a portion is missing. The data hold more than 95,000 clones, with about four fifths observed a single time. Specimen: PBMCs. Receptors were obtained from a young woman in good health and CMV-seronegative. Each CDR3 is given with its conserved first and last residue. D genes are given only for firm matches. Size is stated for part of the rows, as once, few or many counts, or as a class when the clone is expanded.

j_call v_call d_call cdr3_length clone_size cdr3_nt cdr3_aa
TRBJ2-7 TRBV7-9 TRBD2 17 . TGTGCCAGCAGCCCTCGTGCGGTGGGTAGCGGGGCCTACGAGCAGTACTTC CASSPRAVGSGAYEQYF
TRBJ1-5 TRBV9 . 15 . TGTGCCAGCAGCCCCTTCTCCGGGGGCAATCAGCCCCAGCATTTT CASSPFSGGNQPQHF
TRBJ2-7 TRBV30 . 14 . TGTGCCTGGAGTGGAAGCAGGGATCGGTACGAGCAGTACTTC CAWSGSRDRYEQYF
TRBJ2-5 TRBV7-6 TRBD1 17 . TGTGCCAGCAGCCTGGGGGACACTCTTACAGGGGGAGAGACCCAGTACTTC CASSLGDTLTGGETQYF
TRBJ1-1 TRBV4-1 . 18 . TGCGCCAGCAGCCGCCCGATAGACACTCGGGGGAAAGACACTGAAGCTTTCTTT CASSRPIDTRGKDTEAFF
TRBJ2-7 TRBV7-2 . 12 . TGTGCCAGCAGCTTTAGTTCCTACGAGCAGTACTTC CASSFSSYEQYF
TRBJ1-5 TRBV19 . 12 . TGTGCCAGTAGCGAGATACCTCAGCCCCAGCATTTT CASSEIPQPQHF
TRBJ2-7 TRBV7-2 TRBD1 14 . TGTGCCAGCAGCCAGGGACAGGGTGGGTACGAGCAGTACTTC CASSQGQGGYEQYF
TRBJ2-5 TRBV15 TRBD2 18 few TGTGCCACCAGTTCCCACCGACTAGCGGGGGGGTTCGGGGAGACCCAGTACTTC CATSSHRLAGGFGETQYF
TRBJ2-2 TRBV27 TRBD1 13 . TGTGCCAGCAGCCAGGGGACAGGGACGGAGCTGTTTTTT CASSQGTGTELFF
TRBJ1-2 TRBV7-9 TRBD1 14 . TGTGCCAGCAGCTCGGGACAGCGTCTAGGTGGCTACACCTTC CASSSGQRLGGYTF
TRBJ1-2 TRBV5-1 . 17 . TGCGCCAGCAGCCTAGAACCAATCTGGACATCACGCTATGGCTACACCTTC CASSLEPIWTSRYGYTF
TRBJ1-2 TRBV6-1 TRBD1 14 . TGTGCCAGCAGGGCTGACAGGGGGGACTATGGCTACACCTTC CASRADRGDYGYTF
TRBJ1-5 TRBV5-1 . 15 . TGCGCCAGCAGCTTGACGCCCGGGGGCAATCAGCCCCAGCATTTT CASSLTPGGNQPQHF
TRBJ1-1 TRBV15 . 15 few TGTGCCACCAGCAGCCACCAGGGGTCGGGCACTGAAGCTTTCTTT CATSSHQGSGTEAFF
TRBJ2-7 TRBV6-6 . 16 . TGTGCCAGCAGCCGACATACCCTGGGTTCCACCTACGAGCAGTACTTC CASSRHTLGSTYEQYF
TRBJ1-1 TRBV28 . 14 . TGTGCCAGCACCAACAGGCGAGGAATCACTGAAGCTTTCTTT CASTNRRGITEAFF
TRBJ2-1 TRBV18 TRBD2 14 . TGTGCCAGCTCCCCGTGGGGGGGCTACAATGAGCAGTTCTTC CASSPWGGYNEQFF
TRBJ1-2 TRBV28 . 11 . TGTGCCAGCGGCCGGGTCCGGGGCTACACCTTC CASGRVRGYTF
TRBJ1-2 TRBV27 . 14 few TGTGCCAGCAGTTCAACCTCGGGAGGCGGTGGCTACACCTTC CASSSTSGGGGYTF
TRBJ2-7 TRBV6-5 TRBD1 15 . TGTGCCAGCAGATCTCGACAGGGGGGTTCCTACGAGCAGTACTTC CASRSRQGGSYEQYF
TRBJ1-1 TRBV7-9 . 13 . TGTGCCAGCCGATTACAGGGGAACACTGAAGCTTTCTTT CASRLQGNTEAFF
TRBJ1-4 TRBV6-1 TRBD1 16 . TGTGCCAGCAGTGAATCGGCCGGGACAGGGAGGGAAAAACTGTTTTTT CASSESAGTGREKLFF
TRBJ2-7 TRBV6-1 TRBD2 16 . TGTGCCAGCAGTGCACTCAGCGGGGGGCGCATCTACGAGCAGTACTTC CASSALSGGRIYEQYF
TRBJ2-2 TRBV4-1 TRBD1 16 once TGCGCCAGCAGCCAGGACAGGGCTTTGGGCACCGGGGAGCTGTTTTTT CASSQDRALGTGELFF
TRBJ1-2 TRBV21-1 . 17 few TGTGCCAGCAGCAAAGGGGACTTCGTGGGAGCTAACTATGGCTACACCTTC CASSKGDFVGANYGYTF
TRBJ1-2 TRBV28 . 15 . TGTGCCAGCAGTACCCCCTTCGGAGCCAACTATGGCTACACCTTC CASSTPFGANYGYTF
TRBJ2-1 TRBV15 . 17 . TGTGCCACCAGCGTGAACAGGGGGGGGTTGTGGTCGAATGAGCAGTTCTTC CATSVNRGGLWSNEQFF
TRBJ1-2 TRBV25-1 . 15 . TGTGCCAGCAGTGATGGGGACACCGCTAACTATGGCTACACCTTC CASSDGDTANYGYTF
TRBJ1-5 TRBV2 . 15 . TGTGCCAGCACGTGGACAGCAACTTCAAATCAGCCCCAGCATTTT CASTWTATSNQPQHF
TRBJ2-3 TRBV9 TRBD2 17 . TGTGCCAGCAGCGTAGCTACTAGCGGGGGGGCAACAGATACGCAGTATTTT CASSVATSGGATDTQYF